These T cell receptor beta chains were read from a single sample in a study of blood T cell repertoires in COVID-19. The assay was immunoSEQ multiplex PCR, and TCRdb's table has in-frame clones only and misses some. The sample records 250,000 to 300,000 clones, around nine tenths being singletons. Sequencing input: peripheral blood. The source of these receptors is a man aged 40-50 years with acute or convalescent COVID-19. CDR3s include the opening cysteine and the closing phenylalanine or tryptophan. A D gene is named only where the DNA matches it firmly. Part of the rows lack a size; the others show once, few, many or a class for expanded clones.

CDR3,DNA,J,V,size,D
CATRGTDTQYF,TGTGCCACCCGAGGCACAGATACGCAGTATTTT,TRBJ2-3,TRBV24-1,NA,NA
CASSLTGRGNQPQHF,TGTGCCAGCAGCTTGACGGGCCGGGGAAATCAGCCCCAGCATTTT,TRBJ1-5,TRBV11-2,NA,NA
CASSPGQGYEKLFF,TGCGCCAGCAGCCCGGGACAGGGATATGAAAAACTGTTTTTT,TRBJ1-4,TRBV4-1,NA,TRBD1
CATQAGGRTEAFF,TGTGCCACCCAAGCGGGGGGGCGGACTGAAGCTTTCTTT,TRBJ1-1,TRBV19,NA,NA
CSVDREGNYGYTF,TGCAGCGTTGACAGGGAAGGGAACTATGGCTACACCTTC,TRBJ1-2,TRBV29-1,NA,NA
CASSLLTRGLYKNTQYF,TGTGCCAGCAGCCTCCTTACCCGGGGTCTATACAAGAATACCCAGTACTTC,TRBJ2-5,TRBV3-1/TRBV3-2,NA,NA
CASSDGTSVLNEQFF,TGTGCCAGCAGTGATGGAACTAGCGTACTCAATGAGCAGTTCTTC,TRBJ2-1,TRBV2,NA,TRBD2
CASRSPGGAGDTQYF,TGTGCCAGCAGATCCCCAGGGGGCGCCGGAGATACGCAGTATTTT,TRBJ2-3,TRBV7-9,NA,TRBD1
CASSPTGTGTYEQYF,TGTGCCAGTAGTCCGACCGGGACAGGGACCTACGAGCAGTACTTC,TRBJ2-7,TRBV19,NA,TRBD1
CASSLLFTKPETGEAFF,TGTGCCAGCTCACTTCTTTTTACAAAACCAGAGACAGGTGAAGCTTTCTTT,TRBJ1-1,TRBV18,NA,NA
CASSIGGGAYNEQFF,TGTGCCAGTAGTATTGGAGGGGGGGCCTACAATGAGCAGTTCTTC,TRBJ2-1,TRBV19,once,NA
CASSQERLGLGKTEAFF,TGTGCCAGCAGCCAAGAACGATTGGGGCTGGGAAAGACTGAAGCTTTCTTT,TRBJ1-1,TRBV3-1/TRBV3-2,NA,NA
CASSLYRGTEAFF,TGTGCCAGCAGCCTCTACAGGGGTACTGAAGCTTTCTTT,TRBJ1-1,TRBV5-6,NA,TRBD1